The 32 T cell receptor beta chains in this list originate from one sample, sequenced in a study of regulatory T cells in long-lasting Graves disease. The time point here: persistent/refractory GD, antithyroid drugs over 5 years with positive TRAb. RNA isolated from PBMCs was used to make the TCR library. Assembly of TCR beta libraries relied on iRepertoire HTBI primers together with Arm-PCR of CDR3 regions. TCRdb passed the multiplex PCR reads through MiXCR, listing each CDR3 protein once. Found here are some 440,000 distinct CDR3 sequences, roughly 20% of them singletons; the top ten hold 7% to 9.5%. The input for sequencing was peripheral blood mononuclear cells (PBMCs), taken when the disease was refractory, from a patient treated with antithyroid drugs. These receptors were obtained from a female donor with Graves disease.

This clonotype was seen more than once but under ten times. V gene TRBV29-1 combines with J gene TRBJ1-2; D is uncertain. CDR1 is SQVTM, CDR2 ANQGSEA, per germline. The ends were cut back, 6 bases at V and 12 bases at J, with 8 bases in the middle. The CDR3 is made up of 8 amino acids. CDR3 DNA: TGCAGCGTAGGTGGAAACACCTTC. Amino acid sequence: CSVGGNTF. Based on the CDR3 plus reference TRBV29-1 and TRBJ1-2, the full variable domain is SAVISQKPSRDICQRGTSLTIQCQVDSQVTMMFWYRQQPGQSLTLIATANQGSEATYESGFVIDKFPISRPNLTFSTLTVSNMSPEDSSIYLCSVGGNTFGSGTRLTVV.

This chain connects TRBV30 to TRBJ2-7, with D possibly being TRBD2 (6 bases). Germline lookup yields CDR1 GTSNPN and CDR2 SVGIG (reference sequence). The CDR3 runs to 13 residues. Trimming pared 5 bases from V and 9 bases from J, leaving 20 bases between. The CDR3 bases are TGTGCCTGGTCCAACCCCCCTCTAGCGCGGCAGTACTTC. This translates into CAWSNPPLARQYF.

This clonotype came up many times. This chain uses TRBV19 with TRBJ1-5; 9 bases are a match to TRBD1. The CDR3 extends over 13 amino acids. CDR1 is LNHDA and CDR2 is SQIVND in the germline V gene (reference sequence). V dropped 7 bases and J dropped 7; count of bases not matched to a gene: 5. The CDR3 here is CASTMDRGQPQHF. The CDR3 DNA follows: TGTGCCAGTACCATGGACAGGGGACAGCCCCAGCATTTT. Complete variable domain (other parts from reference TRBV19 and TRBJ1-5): DGGITQSPKYLFRKEGQNVTLSCEQNLNHDAMYWYRQDPGQGLRLIYYSQIVNDFQKGDIAEGYSVSREKKESFPLTVTSAQKNPTAFYLCASTMDRGQPQHFGDGTRLSIL.

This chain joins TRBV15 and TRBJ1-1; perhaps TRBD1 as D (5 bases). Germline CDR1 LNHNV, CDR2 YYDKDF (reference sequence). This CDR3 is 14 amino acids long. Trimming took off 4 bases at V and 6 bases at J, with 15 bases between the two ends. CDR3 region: CATSTRAVGAEAFF. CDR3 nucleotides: TGTGCCACCAGCACCAGGGCTGTGGGCGCTGAAGCTTTCTTT.

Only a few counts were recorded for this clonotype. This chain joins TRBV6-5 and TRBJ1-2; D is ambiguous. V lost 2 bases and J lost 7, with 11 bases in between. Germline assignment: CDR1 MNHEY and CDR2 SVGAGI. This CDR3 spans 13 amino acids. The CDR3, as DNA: TGTGCCAGCAGTTACGGCCCGTCCGCTGGCTACACCTTC. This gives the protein CASSYGPSAGYTF.

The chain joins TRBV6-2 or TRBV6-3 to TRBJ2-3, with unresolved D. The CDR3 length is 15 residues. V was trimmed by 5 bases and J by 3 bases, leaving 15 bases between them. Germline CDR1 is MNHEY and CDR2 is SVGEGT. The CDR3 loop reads CASSEQRVFTDTQYF. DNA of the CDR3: TGTGCCAGCAGTGAACAAAGGGTGTTTACAGATACGCAGTATTTT.

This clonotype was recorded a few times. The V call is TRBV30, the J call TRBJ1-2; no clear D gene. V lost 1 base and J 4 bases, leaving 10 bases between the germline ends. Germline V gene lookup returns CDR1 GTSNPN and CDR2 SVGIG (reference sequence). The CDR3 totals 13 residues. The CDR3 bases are TGTGCCTGGAGTGACACAGAGAGCTATGGCTACACCTTC. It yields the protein CAWSDTESYGYTF.

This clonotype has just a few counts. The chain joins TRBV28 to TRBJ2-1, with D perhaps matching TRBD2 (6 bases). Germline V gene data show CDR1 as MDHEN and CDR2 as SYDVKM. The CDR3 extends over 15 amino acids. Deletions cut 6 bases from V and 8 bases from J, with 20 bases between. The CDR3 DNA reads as TGTGCCAGCAGCCCCCTAGCCGGAGGGCTCGATGAGCAGTTCTTC. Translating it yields CASSPLAGGLDEQFF.

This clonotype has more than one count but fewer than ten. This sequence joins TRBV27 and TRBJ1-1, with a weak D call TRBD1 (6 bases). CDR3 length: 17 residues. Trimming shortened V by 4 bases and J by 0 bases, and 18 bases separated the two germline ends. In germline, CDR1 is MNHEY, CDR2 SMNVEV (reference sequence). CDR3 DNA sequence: TGTGCCAGCAGTTCCGGACAGAACCCGGTGGTGAACACTGAAGCTTTCTTT. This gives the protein CASSSGQNPVVNTEAFF.

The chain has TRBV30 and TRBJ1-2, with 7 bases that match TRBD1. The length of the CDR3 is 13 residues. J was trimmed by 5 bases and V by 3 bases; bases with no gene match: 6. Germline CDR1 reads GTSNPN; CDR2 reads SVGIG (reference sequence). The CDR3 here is CAWSQGESYGYTF. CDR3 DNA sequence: TGTGCCTGGAGCCAGGGGGAGAGTTATGGCTACACCTTC. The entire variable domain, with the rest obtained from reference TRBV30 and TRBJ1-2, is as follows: SQTIHQWPATLVQPVGSPLSLECTVEGTSNPNLYWYRQAAGRGLQLLFYSVGIGQISSEVPQNLSASRPQDRQFILSSKKLLLSDSGFYLCAWSQGESYGYTFGSGTRLTVV.

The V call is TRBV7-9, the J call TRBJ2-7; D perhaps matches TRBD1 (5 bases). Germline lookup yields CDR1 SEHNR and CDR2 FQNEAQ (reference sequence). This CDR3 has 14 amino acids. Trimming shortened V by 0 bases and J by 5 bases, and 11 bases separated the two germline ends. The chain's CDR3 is CASSLAGRVNEQYF. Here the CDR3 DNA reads TGTGCCAGCAGCTTAGCCGGCAGGGTTAACGAGCAGTACTTC.

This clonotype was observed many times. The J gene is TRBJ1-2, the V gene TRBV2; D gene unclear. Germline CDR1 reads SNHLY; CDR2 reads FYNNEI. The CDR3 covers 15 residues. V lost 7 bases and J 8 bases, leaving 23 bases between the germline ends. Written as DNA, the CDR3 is TGTGCCAGCACTCTTGGTGGAGGCAATTATGACGGCTACACCTTC. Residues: CASTLGGGNYDGYTF.

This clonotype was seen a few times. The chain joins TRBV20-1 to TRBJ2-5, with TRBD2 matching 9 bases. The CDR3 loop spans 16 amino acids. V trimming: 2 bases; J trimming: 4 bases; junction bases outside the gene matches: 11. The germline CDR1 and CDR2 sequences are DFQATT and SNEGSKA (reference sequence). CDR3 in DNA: TGCAGTGCTAGACCCTTTCGGCGGGAGGGTCGAGAGACCCAGTACTTC. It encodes CSARPFRREGRETQYF.

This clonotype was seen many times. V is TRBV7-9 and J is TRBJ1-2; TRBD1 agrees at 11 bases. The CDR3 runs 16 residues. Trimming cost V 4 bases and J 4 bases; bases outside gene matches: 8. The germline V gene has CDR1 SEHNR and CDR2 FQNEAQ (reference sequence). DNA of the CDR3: TGTGCCAGCAGCTCAGACCGGACAGGGGGCTTCTATGGCTACACCTTC. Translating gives CASSSDRTGGFYGYTF.

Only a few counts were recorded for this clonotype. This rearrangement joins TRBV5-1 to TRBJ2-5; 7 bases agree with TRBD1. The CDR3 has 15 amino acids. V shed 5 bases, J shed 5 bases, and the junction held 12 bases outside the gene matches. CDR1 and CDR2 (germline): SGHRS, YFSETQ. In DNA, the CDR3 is TGCGCCAGCAGTCGCGCCAGGGGGTATTCGGAGACCCAGTACTTC. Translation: CASSRARGYSETQYF.

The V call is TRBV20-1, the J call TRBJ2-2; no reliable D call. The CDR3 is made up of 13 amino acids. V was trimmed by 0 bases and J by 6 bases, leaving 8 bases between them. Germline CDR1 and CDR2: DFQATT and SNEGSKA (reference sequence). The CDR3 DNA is TGCAGTGCTAGAGAGATCTCCCCCGGGGAGCTGTTTTTT. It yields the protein CSAREISPGELFF.

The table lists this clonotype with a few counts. CDR3 residues: CASSPGVVGLNTEAFF. CDR3 in DNA: TGTGCCAGCAGCCCCGGAGTAGTGGGTTTGAACACTGAAGCTTTCTTT. This chain uses TRBV9 with TRBJ1-1; D is undetermined. The V gene lost 4 bases and the J gene lost 0 bases, with 16 bases spanning the gap. The CDR3 contains 16 residues. Germline CDR1 reads SGDLS; CDR2 reads YYNGEE.

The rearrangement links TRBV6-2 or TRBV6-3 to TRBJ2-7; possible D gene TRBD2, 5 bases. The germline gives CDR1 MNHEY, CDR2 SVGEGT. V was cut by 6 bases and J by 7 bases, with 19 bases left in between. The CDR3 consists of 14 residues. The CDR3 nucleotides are TGTGCCAGCAGCTTCTCGCGCCATGGGAGTGAGCAGTACTTC. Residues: CASSFSRHGSEQYF.

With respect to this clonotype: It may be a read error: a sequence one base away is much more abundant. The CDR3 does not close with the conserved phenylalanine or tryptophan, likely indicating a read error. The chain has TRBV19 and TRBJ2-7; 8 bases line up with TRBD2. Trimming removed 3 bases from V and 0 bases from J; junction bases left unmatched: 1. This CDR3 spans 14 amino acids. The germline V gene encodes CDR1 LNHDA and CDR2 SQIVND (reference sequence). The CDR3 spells CASSMSGSSYEQYS. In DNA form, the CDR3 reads TGTGCCAGTAGTATGAGCGGGAGCTCCTACGAGCAGTACTCC.

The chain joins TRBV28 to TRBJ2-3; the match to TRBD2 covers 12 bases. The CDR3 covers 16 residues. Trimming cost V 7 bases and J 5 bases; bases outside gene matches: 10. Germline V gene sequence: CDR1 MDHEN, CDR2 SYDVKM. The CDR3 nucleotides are TGTGCCAGCAATAGACTAGCGGGAGATGGTAAAGATACGCAGTATTTT. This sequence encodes CASNRLAGDGKDTQYF.

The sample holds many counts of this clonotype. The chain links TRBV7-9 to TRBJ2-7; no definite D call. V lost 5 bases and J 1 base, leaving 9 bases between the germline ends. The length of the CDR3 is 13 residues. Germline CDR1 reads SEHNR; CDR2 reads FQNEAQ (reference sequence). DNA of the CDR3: TGTGCCAGCAGCGGGCCGAATTCCTACGAGCAGTACTTC. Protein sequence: CASSGPNSYEQYF.

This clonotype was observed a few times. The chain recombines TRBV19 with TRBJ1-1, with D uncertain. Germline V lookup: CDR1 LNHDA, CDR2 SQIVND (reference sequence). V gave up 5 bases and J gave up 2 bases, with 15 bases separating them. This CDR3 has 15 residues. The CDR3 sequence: CASSPLQPGNTEAFF. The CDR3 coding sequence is TGTGCCAGTAGTCCGCTCCAGCCTGGAAACACTGAAGCTTTCTTT. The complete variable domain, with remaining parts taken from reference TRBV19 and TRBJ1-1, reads DGGITQSPKYLFRKEGQNVTLSCEQNLNHDAMYWYRQDPGQGLRLIYYSQIVNDFQKGDIAEGYSVSREKKESFPLTVTSAQKNPTAFYLCASSPLQPGNTEAFFGQGTRLTVV.

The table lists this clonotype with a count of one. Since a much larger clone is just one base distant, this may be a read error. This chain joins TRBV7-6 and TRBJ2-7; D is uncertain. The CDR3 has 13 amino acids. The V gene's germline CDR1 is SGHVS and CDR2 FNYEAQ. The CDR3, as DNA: TGTGTCAGCAGTCTCGGGCCGTTGGTTGAGCAGTACTTC. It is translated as CVSSLGPLVEQYF.

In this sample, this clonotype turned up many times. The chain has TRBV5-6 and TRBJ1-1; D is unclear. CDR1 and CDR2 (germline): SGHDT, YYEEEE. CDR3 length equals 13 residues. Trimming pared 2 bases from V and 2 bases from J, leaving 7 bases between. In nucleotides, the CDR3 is TGTGCCAGCAGCTTTGTTCATAACACTGAAGCTTTCTTT. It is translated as CASSFVHNTEAFF.

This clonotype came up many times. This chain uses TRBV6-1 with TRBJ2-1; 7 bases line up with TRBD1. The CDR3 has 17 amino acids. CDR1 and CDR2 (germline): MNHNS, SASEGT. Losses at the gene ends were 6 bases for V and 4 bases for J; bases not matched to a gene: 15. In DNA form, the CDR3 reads TGTGCCAGCAGCCCAATCCCCAGGGGGAGCAGGTACAATGAGCAGTTCTTC. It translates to CASSPIPRGSRYNEQFF.

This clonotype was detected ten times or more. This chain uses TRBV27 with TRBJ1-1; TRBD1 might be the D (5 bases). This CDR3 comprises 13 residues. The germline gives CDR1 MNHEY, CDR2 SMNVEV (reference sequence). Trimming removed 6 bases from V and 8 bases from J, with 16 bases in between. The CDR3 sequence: CASRSLVGVEAFF. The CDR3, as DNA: TGTGCCAGCAGGTCGTTGGTAGGGGTCGAAGCTTTCTTT.

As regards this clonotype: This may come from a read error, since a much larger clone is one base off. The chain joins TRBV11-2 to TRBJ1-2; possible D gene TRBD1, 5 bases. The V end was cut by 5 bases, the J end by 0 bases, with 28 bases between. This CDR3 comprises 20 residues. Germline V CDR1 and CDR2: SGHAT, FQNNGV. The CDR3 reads CASSPRGGAGRRLSNYGYTF. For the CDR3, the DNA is TGTGCCAGCAGCCCAAGGGGAGGGGCAGGAAGAAGACTTTCTAACTATGGCTACACCTTC.

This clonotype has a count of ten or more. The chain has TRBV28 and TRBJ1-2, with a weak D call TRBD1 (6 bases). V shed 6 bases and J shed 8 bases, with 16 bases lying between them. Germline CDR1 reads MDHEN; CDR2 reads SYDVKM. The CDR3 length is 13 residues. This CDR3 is CASSLAGAGGYTF. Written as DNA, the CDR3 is TGTGCCAGCAGCTTAGCGGGGGCCGGCGGCTACACCTTC.

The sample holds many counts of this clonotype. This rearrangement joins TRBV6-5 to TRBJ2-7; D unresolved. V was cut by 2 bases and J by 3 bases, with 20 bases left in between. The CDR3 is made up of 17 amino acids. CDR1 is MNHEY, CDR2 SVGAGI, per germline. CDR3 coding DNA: TGTGCCAGCAGTTACAGCCCGGCGTGGACGGGTAACTACGAGCAGTACTTC. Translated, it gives CASSYSPAWTGNYEQYF.

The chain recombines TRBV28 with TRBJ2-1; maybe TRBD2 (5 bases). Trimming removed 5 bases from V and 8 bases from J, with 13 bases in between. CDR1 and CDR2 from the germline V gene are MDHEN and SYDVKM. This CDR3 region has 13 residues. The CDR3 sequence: CASSLAPLDEQFF. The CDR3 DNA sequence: TGTGCCAGCAGTCTAGCCCCCTTAGATGAGCAGTTCTTC.

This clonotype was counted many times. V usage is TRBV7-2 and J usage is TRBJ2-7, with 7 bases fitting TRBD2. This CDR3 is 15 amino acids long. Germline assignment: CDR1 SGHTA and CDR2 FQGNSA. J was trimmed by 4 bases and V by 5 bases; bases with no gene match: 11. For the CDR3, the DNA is TGTGCCAGCAGCGTAACTAGCGTAGATGGTTACGAGCAGTACTTC. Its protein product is CASSVTSVDGYEQYF.

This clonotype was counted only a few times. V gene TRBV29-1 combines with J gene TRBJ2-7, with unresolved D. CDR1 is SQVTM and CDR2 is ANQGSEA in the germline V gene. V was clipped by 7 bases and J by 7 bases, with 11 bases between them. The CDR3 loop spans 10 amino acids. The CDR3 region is CSARGREQYF. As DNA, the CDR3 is TGCAGCGCCCGCGGTAGGGAGCAGTACTTC.